The rows below give T cell receptor beta chains drawn from one sample of a study of cytotoxic CD8 clonotypes in ibrutinib-treated CLL. The data were produced by immunoSEQ multiplex PCR, yet TCRdb's version contains in-frame clones alone and is incomplete. The table lists roughly 56,000 clones, roughly 70% of them singletons. Source: PBMCs, taken after 12 months of ibrutinib treatment. The receptors shown here come from a human donor with chronic lymphocytic leukemia. Both conserved end residues are part of each CDR3. The order of the fields is V gene, clone size, D gene, J gene, CDR3 DNA, CDR3 protein. A D gene is named only where the DNA matches it firmly. The listing skips clone size in some rows; elsewhere it reads once, few, many or a size class.

TRBV18,-,-,TRBJ2-7,TGTGCCAGCTCACAGGAGGACTACGAGCAGTACTTC,CASSQEDYEQYF
TRBV20-1,-,-,TRBJ2-7,TGCAGTGGCGAAAACTCCTACGAGCAGTACTTC,CSGENSYEQYF
TRBV28,-,-,TRBJ2-7,TGTGCCAGCAGTTCAGGGACATACGAGCAGTACTTC,CASSSGTYEQYF
TRBV11-2,-,TRBD1,TRBJ2-7,TGTGCCAGCAGCCCGGGACAGGGGGCCTACGAGCAGTACTTC,CASSPGQGAYEQYF
TRBV10-3,few,TRBD1,TRBJ1-1,TGTGCCATCAGTTTGGGACAGGGTGTTGCTGAAGCTTTCTTT,CAISLGQGVAEAFF
TRBV19,-,-,TRBJ1-5,TGTGCCAGTAGTGTTCGGAGGAGTTCCGATCAGCCCCAGCATTTT,CASSVRRSSDQPQHF
TRBV19,-,-,TRBJ2-7,TGTGCCAGTAGTATGCGAGGAAGCGTGATTTACGAGCAGTACTTC,CASSMRGSVIYEQYF
TRBV4-1,-,-,TRBJ1-2,TGCGCCAGCAGCTCCGGACAGAAAAACTATGGCTACACCTTC,CASSSGQKNYGYTF
TRBV29-1,few,TRBD1,TRBJ1-4,TGCAGCGGGAGGACAGGGTCAACGGAAAAACTGTTTTTT,CSGRTGSTEKLFF
TRBV29-1,-,-,TRBJ1-2,TGCAGCGTTGATTTAGGAAACTACACCTTC,CSVDLGNYTF
TRBV19,-,-,TRBJ2-5,TGTGCCAGTAGTATCGTTGGGGAGGCCCAGTACTTC,CASSIVGEAQYF
TRBV9,-,-,TRBJ2-3,TGTGCCAGCAGCGTAGGGTTCTATACTGTAGATACGCAGTATTTT,CASSVGFYTVDTQYF
TRBV7-6,-,-,TRBJ2-7,TGTGCCAGCAGCCTAGCTCTGGGGGGAACCTACGAGCAGTACTTC,CASSLALGGTYEQYF